These 7 T cell receptor beta chains originate from one sample sequenced in a study of blood T cell repertoires in COVID-19. The protocol was immunoSEQ multiplex PCR, while the TCRdb copy is restricted to in-frame clones and leaves out a portion. Of 350,000 to 550,000 clones listed, about 89% were seen once; the top ten hold around 4.4%. The sequencing input was peripheral blood. All receptors derive from a woman in her 30s with acute or convalescent COVID-19.

The chain carries TRBV11-2 and TRBJ2-1; 13 nucleotides line up with TRBD2. V dropped 5 bases and J dropped 4; count of bases not matched to a gene: 8. The CDR3 contains 17 residues. Germline CDR1 and CDR2: SGHAT and FQNNGV. CDR3 loop: CASSDRLAGGLYNEQFF. The DNA of the CDR3 is TGTGCCAGCAGCGACCGACTAGCGGGGGGACTTTACAATGAGCAGTTCTTC. The entire variable domain, with the rest obtained from reference TRBV11-2 and TRBJ2-1, is as follows: EAGVAQSPRYKIIEKRQSVAFWCNPISGHATLYWYQQILGQGPKLLIQFQNNGVVDDSQLPKDRFSAERLKGVDSTLKIQPAKLEDSAVYLCASSDRLAGGLYNEQFFGPGTRLTVL.

The V call is TRBV5-1, the J call TRBJ1-1, with D maybe TRBD1 (6 bases). V lost 5 bases and J 0 bases, leaving 8 bases between the germline ends. The length of the CDR3 is 13 residues. Germline CDR1 and CDR2: SGHRS and YFSETQ. This CDR3 reads CASRTGLNTEAFF. For the CDR3, the DNA is TGCGCCAGCAGAACAGGGTTGAACACTGAAGCTTTCTTT.

V and J are TRBV18 and TRBJ2-2; TRBD1 is a possible D gene (5 bases). The V gene's germline CDR1 is KGHSH and CDR2 LQKENI. CDR3 length: 17 amino acids. Trimming shortened V by 3 bases and J by 3 bases, and 17 bases separated the two germline ends. The CDR3 sequence is CASSPGPVQVHTGELFF. In DNA form, the CDR3 reads TGTGCCAGCTCACCCGGCCCGGTACAGGTCCACACCGGGGAGCTGTTTTTT.

This chain joins TRBV18 and TRBJ1-1; a possible D gene is TRBD1 (5 bases). Trimming shortened V by 3 bases and J by 4 bases, and 18 bases separated the two germline ends. Germline CDR1 KGHSH, CDR2 LQKENI. This CDR3 has 16 amino acids. In DNA form, the CDR3 reads TGTGCCAGCTCACCCGCCGGGGCGACGGGAGGCACTGAAGCTTTCTTT. This translates into CASSPAGATGGTEAFF.

In DNA form, the CDR3 reads TGCGCCAGCAGCCGGGGCGGGAGCACCATCACAAATTCACCCCTCCACTTT. Encoded protein: CASSRGGSTITNSPLHF. V is TRBV4-1 and J is TRBJ1-6, with D possibly matching TRBD1 (5 bases). Per the germline V gene, CDR1 is MGHRA and CDR2 is YSYEKL. This CDR3 comprises 17 residues. V shed 4 bases and J shed 7 bases, with 20 bases lying between them.

The genes are TRBV19 and TRBJ1-3; no firm D call. The germline V gene encodes CDR1 LNHDA and CDR2 SQIVND (reference sequence). This CDR3 has 16 residues. Trimming pared 3 bases from V and 1 base from J, leaving 13 bases between. The DNA for the CDR3 is TGTGCCAGTAGTATCGCACAACGAATTTCTGGAAACACCATATATTTT. It codes for CASSIAQRISGNTIYF.

For the CDR3, the DNA is TGTGCCAGCAGCGTATCTTTCGGGTTAGTTGGTACAGATACGCAGTATTTT. It is translated as CASSVSFGLVGTDTQYF. The rearrangement links TRBV9 to TRBJ2-3; D remains ambiguous. This CDR3 contains 17 residues. V was pared by 1 base and J by 3 bases, with 18 bases between. Germline V CDR1 and CDR2: SGDLS, YYNGEE.